A selection of T cell receptor beta chains follows, all from one sample in a study of spatial heterogeneity in lung cancer. TCRdb re-derived calls from the 5' RACE reads in MiXCR, one entry per CDR3 protein. This sample has more than 80,000 distinct CDR3 sequences, with less than 15% found just once. The material was PBMCs, obtained at surgery. The source of these receptors is a male donor with early-stage non-small cell lung cancer. Both conserved end residues are part of each CDR3.

15	TRBV28	TRBJ2-7	CASSLSGRTSYEQYF
13	TRBV6-2/TRBV6-3	TRBJ2-7	CASNIQRTYEQYF
17	TRBV7-3	TRBJ2-1	CASSPIPWTGEHNEQFF
14	TRBV7-6	TRBJ2-2	CASSLTLNTGELFF
14	TRBV19	TRBJ2-5	CASSIGRAGETQYF
15	TRBV6-1	TRBJ2-6	CATGQGGSGANVLTF
17	TRBV7-2	TRBJ2-2	CASSLGTSGSGAGELFF
17	TRBV10-3	TRBJ2-5	CAIRGDSASNLQETQYF
15	TRBV24-1	TRBJ2-5	CATSSPGPKQETQYF
12	TRBV20-1	TRBJ1-6	CSARGRNSPLHF
15	TRBV7-6	TRBJ2-3	CASSGARRGPDTQYF
16	TRBV7-2	TRBJ1-6	CASSLRWTGVASPLHF
16	TRBV20-1	TRBJ2-3	CSARPLIAGGGDTQYF
13	TRBV7-9	TRBJ2-1	CAKNGLRGDEQFF
14	TRBV7-2	TRBJ1-2	CASSFGLLNYGYTF
15	TRBV5-1	TRBJ2-3	CASSPRRTSTDTQYF
14	TRBV7-2	TRBJ2-2	CASRRSGNTGELFF
14	TRBV5-1	TRBJ2-7	CASSPGQGPGEQYF
15	TRBV27	TRBJ2-2	CASSLSGTATGELFF
17	TRBV28	TRBJ2-7	CASSPPFGTGAPYEQYF
13	TRBV10-3	TRBJ1-1	CAISDPGETEAFF
12	TRBV10-3	TRBJ2-7	CAIGDWSDEQYF
18	TRBV5-4	TRBJ2-2	CASTDPSGQGGDTGELFF
14	TRBV20-1	TRBJ1-4	CSASQVTTNEKLFF
17	TRBV7-9	TRBJ2-2	CASSSPPGTANTGELFF
14	TRBV12-3/TRBV12-4	TRBJ1-1	CASSLNAGGTEAFF
14	TRBV28	TRBJ1-6	CASTQTGSNSPLHF
15	TRBV12-3/TRBV12-4	TRBJ1-5	CASSPDSLSNQPQHF
16	TRBV27	TRBJ2-5	CASSSVLGSFQETQYF
16	TRBV18	TRBJ2-2	CASSRVRTGNTGELFF
14	TRBV29-1	TRBJ2-3	CSVLKVGGADTQYF
13	TRBV20-1	TRBJ2-7	CSAHGQGPYEQYF
13	TRBV3-1	TRBJ1-6	CASSPRRGSPLHF
12	TRBV5-1	TRBJ1-5	CASSETGQPQHF
17	TRBV18	TRBJ1-1	CASSPSGANIPNTEAFF